The rows below give T cell receptor beta chains drawn from one sample of a study of T-cell reconstitution after alpha-beta-depleted transplantation in children. TCRdb passed the PCR reads through MiXCR, listing each CDR3 protein once. The data show approximately 590,000 distinct CDR3 sequences, 10% to 13% seen once. The sample in question was PBMCs from the stem cell graft donor, obtained from the stem cell graft. These receptors originate from a human donor who donated a stem cell graft to a child with acute myeloid leukemia. Both conserved end residues are part of each CDR3. A D gene is named only where the DNA matches it firmly. The size of a clone is reported for some rows only, either as once, few or many, or as a class for expanded clones.

>.|TRBJ2-7|.|TRBV25-1
CASTRLQGPHEQYF
TGTGCCAGCACGCGGCTACAGGGTCCCCACGAGCAGTACTTC
>few|TRBJ2-7|.|TRBV12-3/TRBV12-4
CASSLKPRTAGQYF
TGTGCCAGCAGCCTTAAACCGAGGACAGCAGGGCAGTACTTC
>.|TRBJ2-7|TRBD2|TRBV19
CASSILAGGSEQYF
TGTGCCAGTAGTATCCTAGCGGGGGGTTCGGAGCAGTACTTC
>few|TRBJ2-7|.|TRBV10-3
CATGGTRDEQYF
TGTGCCACCGGAGGGACTCGGGACGAGCAGTACTTC
>.|TRBJ2-3|TRBD2|TRBV5-1
CASRSPGLSPDTQYF
TGCGCCAGCAGGTCCCCGGGACTATCGCCAGATACGCAGTATTTT
>.|TRBJ2-1|TRBD2|TRBV6-1
CASRIGTTGANEQFF
TGTGCCAGCAGGATCGGGACTACAGGAGCGAATGAGCAGTTCTTC
>many|TRBJ2-7|.|TRBV3-1
CASSQLGVNEQYF
TGTGCCAGCAGCCAACTCGGGGTGAACGAGCAGTACTTC
>few|TRBJ2-7|.|TRBV7-2
CASSYPLNEQYF
TGTGCCAGCAGCTACCCTTTAAACGAGCAGTACTTC
>few|TRBJ2-5|TRBD1|TRBV7-2
CASSLAWAGGRETQYF
TGTGCCAGCAGCTTAGCGTGGGCAGGGGGACGGGAGACCCAGTACTTC
>many|TRBJ2-7|.|TRBV29-1
CSVVPGQAYEQYF
TGCAGCGTTGTACCCGGACAAGCCTACGAGCAGTACTTC
>few|TRBJ1-1|.|TRBV5-1
CASSLGLSDSRSFF
TGCGCCAGCAGCCTGGGGTTATCCGACAGTAGATCTTTCTTT
>few|TRBJ2-3|TRBD2|TRBV15
CATSRAGVSTDTQYF
TGTGCCACCAGCAGGGCGGGGGTCAGCACAGATACGCAGTATTTT
>.|TRBJ2-1|TRBD2|TRBV4-3
CASSPRLAGDGYNEQFF
TGCGCCAGCAGCCCACGACTAGCGGGAGATGGCTACAATGAGCAGTTCTTC
>few|TRBJ2-4|.|TRBV20-1
CSASAQGRSKNIQYF
TGCAGTGCTAGTGCCCAGGGGAGATCCAAAAACATTCAGTACTTC
>few|TRBJ1-5|.|TRBV5-1
CASSSGSLGQPQHF
TGCGCCAGCAGCTCTGGAAGCCTTGGCCAGCCCCAGCATTTT
>few|TRBJ1-1|TRBD1|TRBV5-6
CASSQTRDSSTLDEAFF
TGTGCCAGCAGCCAGACTCGGGACAGTTCGACCCTGGATGAAGCTTTCTTT